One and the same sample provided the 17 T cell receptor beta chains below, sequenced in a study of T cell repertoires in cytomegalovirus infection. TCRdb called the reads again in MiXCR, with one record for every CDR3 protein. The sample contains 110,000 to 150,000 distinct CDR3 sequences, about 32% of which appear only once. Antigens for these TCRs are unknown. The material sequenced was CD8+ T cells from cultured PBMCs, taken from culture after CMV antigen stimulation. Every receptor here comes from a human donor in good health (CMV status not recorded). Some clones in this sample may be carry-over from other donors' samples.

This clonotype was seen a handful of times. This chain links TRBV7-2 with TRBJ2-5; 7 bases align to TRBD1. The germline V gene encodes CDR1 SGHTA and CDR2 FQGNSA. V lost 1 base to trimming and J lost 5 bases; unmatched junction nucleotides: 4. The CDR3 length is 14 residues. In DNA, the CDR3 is TGTGCCAGCAGCTTAGAGGGGGCGTGGGAGACCCAGTACTTC. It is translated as CASSLEGAWETQYF.

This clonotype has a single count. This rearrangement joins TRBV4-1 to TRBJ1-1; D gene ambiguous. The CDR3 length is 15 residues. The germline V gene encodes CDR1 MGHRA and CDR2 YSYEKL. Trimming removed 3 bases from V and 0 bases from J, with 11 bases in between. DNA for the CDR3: TGCGCCAGCAGCCACCGAGGGTTTTTGAACACTGAAGCTTTCTTT. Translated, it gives CASSHRGFLNTEAFF.

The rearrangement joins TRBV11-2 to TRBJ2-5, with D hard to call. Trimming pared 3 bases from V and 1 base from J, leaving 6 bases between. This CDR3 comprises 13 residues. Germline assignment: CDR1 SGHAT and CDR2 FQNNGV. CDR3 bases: TGTGCCAGCAGCTTGTGGGGCCAAGAGACCCAGTACTTC. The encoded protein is CASSLWGQETQYF.

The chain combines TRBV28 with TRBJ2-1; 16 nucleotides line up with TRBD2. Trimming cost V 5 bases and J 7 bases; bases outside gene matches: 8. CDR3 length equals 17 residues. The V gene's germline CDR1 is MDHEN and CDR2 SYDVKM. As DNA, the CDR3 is TGTGCCAGCAGTCCCGGGACTAGCGGGGGGGCTTGGAATGAGCAGTTCTTC. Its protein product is CASSPGTSGGAWNEQFF.

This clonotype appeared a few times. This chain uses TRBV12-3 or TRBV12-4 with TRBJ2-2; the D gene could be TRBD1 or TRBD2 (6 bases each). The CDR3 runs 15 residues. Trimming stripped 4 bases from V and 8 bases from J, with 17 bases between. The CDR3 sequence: CASSSKFGGLGELFF. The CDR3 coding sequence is TGTGCCAGCAGTTCCAAGTTCGGGGGCTTGGGGGAGCTGTTTTTT.

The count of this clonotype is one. The CDR3 nucleotides are TGTGCCAGCACCGTTGGGGGGGGAGACACTGAAGCTTTCTTT. It specifies CASTVGGGDTEAFF. The genes are TRBV9 and TRBJ1-1; D is perhaps TRBD1 (5 bases). V gave up 6 bases and J gave up 3 bases, with 15 bases separating them. CDR3 length equals 14 residues. CDR1 is SGDLS, CDR2 YYNGEE, per germline.

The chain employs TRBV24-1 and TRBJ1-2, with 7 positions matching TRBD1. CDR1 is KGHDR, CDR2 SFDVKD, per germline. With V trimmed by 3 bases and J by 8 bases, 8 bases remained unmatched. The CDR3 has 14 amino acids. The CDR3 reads CATSDEQGYDGYTF. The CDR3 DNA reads TGTGCCACCAGTGATGAACAGGGGTACGACGGCTACACCTTC.

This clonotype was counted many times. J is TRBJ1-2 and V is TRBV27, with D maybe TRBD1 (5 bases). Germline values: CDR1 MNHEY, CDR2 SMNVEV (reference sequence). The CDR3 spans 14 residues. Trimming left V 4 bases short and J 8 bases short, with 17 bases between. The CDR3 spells CASSWGRAQGGYTF. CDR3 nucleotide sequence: TGTGCCAGCAGTTGGGGCCGGGCCCAAGGAGGCTACACCTTC.

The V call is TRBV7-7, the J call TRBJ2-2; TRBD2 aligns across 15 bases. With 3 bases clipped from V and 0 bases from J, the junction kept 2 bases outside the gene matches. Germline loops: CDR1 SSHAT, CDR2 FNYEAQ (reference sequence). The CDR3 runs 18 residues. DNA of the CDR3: TGTGCCAGCAGCTTTGGACTAGCGGGGGGGCCGAACACCGGGGAGCTGTTTTTT. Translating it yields CASSFGLAGGPNTGELFF.

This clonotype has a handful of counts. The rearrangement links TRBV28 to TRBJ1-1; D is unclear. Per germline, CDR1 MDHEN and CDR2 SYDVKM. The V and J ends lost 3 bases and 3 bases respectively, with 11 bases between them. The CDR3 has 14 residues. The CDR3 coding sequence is TGTGCCAGCAGTTTCAGTCAGACTTACACTGAAGCTTTCTTT. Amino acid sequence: CASSFSQTYTEAFF.

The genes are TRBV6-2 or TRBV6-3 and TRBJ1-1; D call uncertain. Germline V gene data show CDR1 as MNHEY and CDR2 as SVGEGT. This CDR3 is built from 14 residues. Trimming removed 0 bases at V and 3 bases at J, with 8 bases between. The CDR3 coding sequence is TGTGCCAGCAGTTACTCCATTATGGACACTGAAGCTTTCTTT. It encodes CASSYSIMDTEAFF.

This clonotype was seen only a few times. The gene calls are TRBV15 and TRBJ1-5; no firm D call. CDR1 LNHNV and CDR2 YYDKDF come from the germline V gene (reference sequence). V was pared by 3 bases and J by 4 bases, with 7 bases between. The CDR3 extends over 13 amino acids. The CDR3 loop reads CATSSEHNQPQHF. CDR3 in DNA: TGTGCCACCAGCAGTGAACATAATCAGCCCCAGCATTTT. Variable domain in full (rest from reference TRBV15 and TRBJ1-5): DAMVIQNPRYQVTQFGKPVTLSCSQTLNHNVMYWYQQKSSQAPKLLFHYYDKDFNNEADTPDNFQSRRPNTSFCFLDIRSPGLGDTAMYLCATSSEHNQPQHFGDGTRLSIL.

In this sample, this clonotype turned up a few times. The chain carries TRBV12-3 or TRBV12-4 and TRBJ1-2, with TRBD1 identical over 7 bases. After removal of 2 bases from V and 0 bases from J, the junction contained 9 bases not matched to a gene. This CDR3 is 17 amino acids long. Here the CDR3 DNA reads TGTGCCAGCAGTTTAAGGGGTCAGACAGGGCCTAACTATGGCTACACCTTC. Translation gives CASSLRGQTGPNYGYTF.

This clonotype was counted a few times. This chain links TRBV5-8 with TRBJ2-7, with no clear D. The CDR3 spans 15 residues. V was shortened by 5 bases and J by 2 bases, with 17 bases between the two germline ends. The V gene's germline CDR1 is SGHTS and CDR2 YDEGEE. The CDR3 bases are TGTGCCAGCAGTTATAGCCAAGCGAAAGCCTACGAGCAGTACTTC. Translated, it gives CASSYSQAKAYEQYF.

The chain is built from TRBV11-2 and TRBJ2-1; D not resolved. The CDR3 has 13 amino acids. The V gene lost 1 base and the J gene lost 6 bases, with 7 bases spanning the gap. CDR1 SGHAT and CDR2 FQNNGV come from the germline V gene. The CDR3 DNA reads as TGTGCCAGCAGCTTAGGGGCGATCAATGAGCAGTTCTTC. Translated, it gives CASSLGAINEQFF. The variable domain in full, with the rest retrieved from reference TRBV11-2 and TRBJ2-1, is EAGVAQSPRYKIIEKRQSVAFWCNPISGHATLYWYQQILGQGPKLLIQFQNNGVVDDSQLPKDRFSAERLKGVDSTLKIQPAKLEDSAVYLCASSLGAINEQFFGPGTRLTVL.

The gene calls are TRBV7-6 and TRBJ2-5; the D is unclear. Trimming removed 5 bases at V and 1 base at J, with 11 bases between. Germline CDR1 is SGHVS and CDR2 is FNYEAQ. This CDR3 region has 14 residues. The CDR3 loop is CASSPPNTQETQYF. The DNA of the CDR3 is TGTGCCAGCAGCCCTCCGAATACCCAAGAGACCCAGTACTTC.

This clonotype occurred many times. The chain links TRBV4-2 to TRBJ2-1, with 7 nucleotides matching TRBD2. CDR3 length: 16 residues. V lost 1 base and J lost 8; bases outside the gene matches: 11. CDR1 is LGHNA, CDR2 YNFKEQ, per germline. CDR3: CASSQGRGGRLDEQFF. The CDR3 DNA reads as TGTGCCAGCAGCCAAGGGCGCGGGGGTCGACTCGATGAGCAGTTCTTC.